This T cell receptor (beta chain) was identified during a study of T cell responses to AZD1222 COVID-19 vaccine. Study observations and caveats: Nearly half of spike-specific TCRs reportedly target variant regions that are unmutated in the B.1.351 and B.1.1.7 variants. Donor demographics were predominantly white British with a female majority; clonal diversity may be underestimated.

Worth noting for this clone: Antigen specificity is unknown.

The CDR3 extends over 14 amino acids. Germline loops: CDR1 SGDLS, CDR2 YYNGEE. Trimming took off 4 bases at V and 5 bases at J, with 16 bases between the two ends. Produced via immunoSEQ multiplex PCR; TCRdb's table is partial and in-frame only. Among over 50,000 clones listed, around 80% were seen once. The chain joins TRBV9 to TRBJ2-7; the D call may be TRBD1 or TRBD2 (6 bases each). Here the sequenced sample was peripheral blood, taken 28 days after the second AZD1222 dose. This TCR came from an adult who received the AZD1222 COVID-19 vaccine. The CDR3 nucleotides read TGTGCCAGCAGCCCTACAGGAGGGGGGCACGAGCAGTACTTC. Translated, it gives CASSPTGGGHEQYF.